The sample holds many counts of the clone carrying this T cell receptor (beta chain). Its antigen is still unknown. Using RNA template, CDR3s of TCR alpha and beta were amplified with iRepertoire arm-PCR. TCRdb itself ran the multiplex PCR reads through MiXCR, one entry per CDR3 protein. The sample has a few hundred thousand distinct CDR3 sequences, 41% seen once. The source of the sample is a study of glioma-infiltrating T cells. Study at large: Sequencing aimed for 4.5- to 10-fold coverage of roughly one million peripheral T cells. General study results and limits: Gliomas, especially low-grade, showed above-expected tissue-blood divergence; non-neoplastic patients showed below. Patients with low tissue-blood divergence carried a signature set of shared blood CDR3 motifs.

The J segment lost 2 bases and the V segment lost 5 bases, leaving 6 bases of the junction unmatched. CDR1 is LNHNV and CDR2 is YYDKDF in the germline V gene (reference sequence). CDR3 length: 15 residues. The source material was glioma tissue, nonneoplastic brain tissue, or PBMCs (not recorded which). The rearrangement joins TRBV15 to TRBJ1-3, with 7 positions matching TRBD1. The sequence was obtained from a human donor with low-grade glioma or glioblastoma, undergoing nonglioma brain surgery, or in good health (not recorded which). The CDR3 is CATSVLQGTGNTIYF. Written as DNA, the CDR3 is TGTGCCACCAGCGTATTACAGGGGACTGGAAACACCATATATTTT.